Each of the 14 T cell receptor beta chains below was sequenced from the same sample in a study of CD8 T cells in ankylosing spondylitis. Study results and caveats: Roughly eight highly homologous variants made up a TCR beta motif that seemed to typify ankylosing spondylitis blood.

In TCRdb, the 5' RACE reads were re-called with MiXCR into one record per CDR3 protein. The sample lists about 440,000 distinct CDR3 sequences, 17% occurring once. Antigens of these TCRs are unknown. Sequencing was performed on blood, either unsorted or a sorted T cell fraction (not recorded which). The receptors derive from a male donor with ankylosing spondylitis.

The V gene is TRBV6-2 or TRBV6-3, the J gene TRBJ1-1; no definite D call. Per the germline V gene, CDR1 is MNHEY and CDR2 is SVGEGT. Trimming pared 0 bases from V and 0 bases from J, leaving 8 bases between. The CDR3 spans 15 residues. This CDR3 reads CASSYSSRMNTEAFF. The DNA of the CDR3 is TGTGCCAGCAGTTACTCATCGAGAATGAACACTGAAGCTTTCTTT.

The DNA of the CDR3 is TGTGCCAGCAGCCAGCGGAGCACAGATACGCAGTATTTT. This translates into CASSQRSTDTQYF. The genes are TRBV7-9 and TRBJ2-3; D may be TRBD2 (5 bases). The CDR3 is 13 residues long. Germline CDR1 is SEHNR and CDR2 is FQNEAQ (reference sequence). V was shortened by 5 bases and J by 0 bases, with 6 bases between the two germline ends.

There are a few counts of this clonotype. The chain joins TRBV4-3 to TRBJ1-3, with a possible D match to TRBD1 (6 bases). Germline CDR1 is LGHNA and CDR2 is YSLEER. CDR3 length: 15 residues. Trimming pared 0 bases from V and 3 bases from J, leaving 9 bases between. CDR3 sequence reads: CASSQDLDSGNTIYF. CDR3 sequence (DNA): TGCGCCAGCAGCCAAGATTTGGACAGTGGAAACACCATATATTTT.

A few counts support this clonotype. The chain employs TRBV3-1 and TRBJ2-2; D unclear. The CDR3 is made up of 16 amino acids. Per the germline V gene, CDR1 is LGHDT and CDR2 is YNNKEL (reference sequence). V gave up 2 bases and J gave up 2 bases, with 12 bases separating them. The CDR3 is CASSQRVGINTGELFF. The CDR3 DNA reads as TGTGCCAGCAGCCAACGGGTGGGGATCAACACCGGGGAGCTGTTTTTT.

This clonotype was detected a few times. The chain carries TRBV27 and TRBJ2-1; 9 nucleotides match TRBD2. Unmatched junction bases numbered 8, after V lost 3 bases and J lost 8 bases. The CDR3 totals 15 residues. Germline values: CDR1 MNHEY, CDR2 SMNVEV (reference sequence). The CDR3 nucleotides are TGTGCCAGCAGTTTTGTTAGCGGGAGTACCGATGAGCAGTTCTTC. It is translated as CASSFVSGSTDEQFF.

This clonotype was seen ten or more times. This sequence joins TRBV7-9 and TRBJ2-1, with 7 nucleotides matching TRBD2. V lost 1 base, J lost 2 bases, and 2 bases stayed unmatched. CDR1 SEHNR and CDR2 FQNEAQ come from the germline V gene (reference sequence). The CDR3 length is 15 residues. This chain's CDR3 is CASSLDGRPYNEQFF. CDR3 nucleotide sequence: TGTGCCAGCAGCTTAGACGGGAGGCCCTACAATGAGCAGTTCTTC.

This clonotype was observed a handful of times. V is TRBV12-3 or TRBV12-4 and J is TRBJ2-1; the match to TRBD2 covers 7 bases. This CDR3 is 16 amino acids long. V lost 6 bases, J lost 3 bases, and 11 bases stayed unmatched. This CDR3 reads CASSTTLAEGYNEQFF. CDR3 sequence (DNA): TGTGCCAGCAGCACCACCCTAGCGGAAGGCTACAATGAGCAGTTCTTC.

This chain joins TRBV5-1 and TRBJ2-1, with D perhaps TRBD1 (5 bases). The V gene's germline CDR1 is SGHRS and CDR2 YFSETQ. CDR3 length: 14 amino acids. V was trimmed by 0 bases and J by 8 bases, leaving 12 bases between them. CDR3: CASSLAGPMDEQFF. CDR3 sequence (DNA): TGCGCCAGCAGCTTGGCAGGGCCGATGGATGAGCAGTTCTTC.

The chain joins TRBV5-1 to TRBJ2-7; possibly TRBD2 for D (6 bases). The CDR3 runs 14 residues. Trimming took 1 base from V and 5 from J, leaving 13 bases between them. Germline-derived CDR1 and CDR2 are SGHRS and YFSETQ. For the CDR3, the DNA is TGCGCCAGCAGCTTGCCACGGGAGCAAGACGAGCAGTACTTC. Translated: CASSLPREQDEQYF.

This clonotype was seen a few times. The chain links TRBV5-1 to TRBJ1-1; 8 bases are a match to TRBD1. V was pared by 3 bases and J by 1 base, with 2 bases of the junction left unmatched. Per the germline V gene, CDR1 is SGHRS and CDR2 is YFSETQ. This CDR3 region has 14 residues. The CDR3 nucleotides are TGCGCCAGCAGCTCCACAGGGGGGAACACTGAAGCTTTCTTT. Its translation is CASSSTGGNTEAFF.

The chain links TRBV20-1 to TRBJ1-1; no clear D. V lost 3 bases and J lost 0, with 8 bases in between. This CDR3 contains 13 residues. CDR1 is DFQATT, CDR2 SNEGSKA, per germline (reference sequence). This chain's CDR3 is CSAREILNTEAFF. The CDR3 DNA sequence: TGCAGTGCTAGGGAGATCCTGAACACTGAAGCTTTCTTT.

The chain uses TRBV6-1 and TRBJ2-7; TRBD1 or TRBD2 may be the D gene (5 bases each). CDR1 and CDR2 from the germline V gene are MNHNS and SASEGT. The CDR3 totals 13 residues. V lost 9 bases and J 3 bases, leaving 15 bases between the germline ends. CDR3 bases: TGTGCCAGTATCCCTCGGGACGGCTACGAGCAGTACTTC. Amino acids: CASIPRDGYEQYF.

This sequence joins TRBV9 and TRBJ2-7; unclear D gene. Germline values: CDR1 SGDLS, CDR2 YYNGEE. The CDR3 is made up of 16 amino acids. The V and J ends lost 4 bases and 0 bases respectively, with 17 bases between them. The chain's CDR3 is CASSPRDDWSSYEQYF. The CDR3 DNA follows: TGTGCCAGCAGCCCCCGAGACGACTGGTCCTCCTACGAGCAGTACTTC. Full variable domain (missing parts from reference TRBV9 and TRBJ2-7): DSGVTQTPKHLITATGQRVTLRCSPRSGDLSVYWYQQSLDQGLQFLIQYYNGEERAKGNILERFSAQQFPDLHSELNLSSLELGDSALYFCASSPRDDWSSYEQYFGPGTRLTVT.

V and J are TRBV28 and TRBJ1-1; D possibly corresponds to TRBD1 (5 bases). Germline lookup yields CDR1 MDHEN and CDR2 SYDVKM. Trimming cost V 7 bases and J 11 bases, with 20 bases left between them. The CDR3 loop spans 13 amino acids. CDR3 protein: CASTRLVGGRAFF. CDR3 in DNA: TGTGCCAGCACCAGACTAGTCGGGGGTAGGGCTTTCTTT.